This T cell receptor (beta chain) was captured in a study of cytomegalovirus exposure and HLA in healthy donors. The study, taken as a whole, reports: It was in a later analysis that TCR association rates were seen to vary by HLA locus, highest for DRB1 and lowest for HLA-C.

Primers included in the PCR were 60 Vbeta and 13 Jbeta primers. Only in-frame clones appear in the TCRdb table, and some are missing; sequencing was by immunoSEQ multiplex PCR. This table has about 130,000 clones, 80% appearing once. As to this clone: Its antigen is as yet unknown.

Germline CDR1 SEHNR, CDR2 FQNEAQ (reference sequence). V lost 1 base, J lost 0 bases, and 10 bases lay in between. The CDR3 consists of 16 residues. Sequencing input: PBMCs. The rearrangement links TRBV7-9 to TRBJ1-5; D possibly corresponds to TRBD1 (5 bases). The clonotype was recovered from a man in his forties or fifties in good health and CMV-seronegative. The CDR3 nucleotides are TGTGCCAGCAGCTTAGGGGGCAGTAATAGCAATCAGCCCCAGCATTTT. Protein: CASSLGGSNSNQPQHF.